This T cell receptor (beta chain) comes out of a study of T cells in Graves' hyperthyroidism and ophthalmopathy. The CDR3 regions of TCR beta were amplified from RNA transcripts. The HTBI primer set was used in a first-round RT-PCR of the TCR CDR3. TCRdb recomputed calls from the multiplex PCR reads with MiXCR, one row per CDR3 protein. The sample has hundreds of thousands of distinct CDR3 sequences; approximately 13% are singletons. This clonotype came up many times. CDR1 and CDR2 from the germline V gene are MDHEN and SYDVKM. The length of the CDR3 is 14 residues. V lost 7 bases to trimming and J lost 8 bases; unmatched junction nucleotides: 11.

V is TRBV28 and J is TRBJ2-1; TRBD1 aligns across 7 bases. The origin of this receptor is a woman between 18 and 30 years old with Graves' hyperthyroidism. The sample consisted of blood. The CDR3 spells CASTLTNRGYEQFF. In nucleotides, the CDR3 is TGTGCCAGCACCCTAACTAACAGGGGATATGAGCAGTTCTTC.